This TCR beta chain originates from a study of vaccination effects on CD4 cells after COVID-19. Across the study: Sequencing was preceded by expansion of antigen-specific CD4+ T cells with viral peptide pools in the ViraFEST assay. Around 2.1 million PBMC per well were cultured with around 9.6 IU/ml IL-2 and roughly 10 ug/ml peptides.

Having been cultured for around ten days, the cells underwent CD4+ T cell isolation. Neither prior SARS-CoV-2 infection nor positive nucleocapsid antibodies were present in the vaccine recipients. Study-level points and caveats: Whether induced by infection or by vaccine, clones showed marked clonal contraction late after vaccination.

This table comes from immunoSEQ multiplex PCR, and its TCRdb copy is limited to in-frame clones, with some not included. Here the sample spans about 72,000 clones, more than 70% being singletons. With regard to this clone: Its matching antigen is unknown. Distinct nucleotide sequences in the sample also encode this CDR3.

Germline assignment: CDR1 MDHEN and CDR2 SYDVKM. Trimming stripped 2 bases from V and 8 bases from J, with 9 bases between. CDR3 length: 12 amino acids. This rearrangement joins TRBV28 to TRBJ1-2; possibly TRBD1 for D (6 bases). Sequencing was performed on CD4+ T cells from PBMCs cultured without peptide, taken before COVID-19 vaccination. The clonotype originates from a human donor who received a COVID-19 vaccine. CDR3 nucleotides: TGTGCCAGCAGTTTAGGCCAGGGGGGCTACACCTTC. Translated: CASSLGQGGYTF.